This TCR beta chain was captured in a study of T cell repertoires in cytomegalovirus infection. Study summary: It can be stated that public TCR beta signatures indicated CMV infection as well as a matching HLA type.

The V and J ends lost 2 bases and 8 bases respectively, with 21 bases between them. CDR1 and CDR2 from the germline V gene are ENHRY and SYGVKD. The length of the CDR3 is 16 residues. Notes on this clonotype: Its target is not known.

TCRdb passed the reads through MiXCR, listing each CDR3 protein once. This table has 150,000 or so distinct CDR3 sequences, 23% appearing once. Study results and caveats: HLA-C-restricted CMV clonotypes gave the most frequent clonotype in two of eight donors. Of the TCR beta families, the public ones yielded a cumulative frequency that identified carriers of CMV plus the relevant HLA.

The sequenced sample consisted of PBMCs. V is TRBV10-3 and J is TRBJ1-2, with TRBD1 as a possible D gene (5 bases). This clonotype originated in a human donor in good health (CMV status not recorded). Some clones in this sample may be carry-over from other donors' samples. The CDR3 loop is CAISEPKLPQGWGYTF. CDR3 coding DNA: TGTGCCATCAGTGAGCCAAAGCTCCCCCAGGGTTGGGGCTACACCTTC.